These T cell receptor beta chains were read from a single sample in a study of CD8+CD57+ T cells in acquired aplastic anemia. TCRdb passed the reads through MiXCR, listing each CDR3 protein once. The sample shows approximately 260,000 distinct CDR3 sequences, roughly 82% of them seen only once. The sample taken for sequencing was sorted CD4+, CD8+, or CD8+CD57+ T cells (not recorded which) from PBMCs. These receptor sequences come from a human donor with aplastic anemia. CDR3s include the opening cysteine and the closing phenylalanine or tryptophan. A D gene is named only where the DNA matches it firmly. The size of a clone is reported for some rows only, either as once, few or many, or as a class for expanded clones.

D gene	V gene	J gene	clone size	CDR3 length	CDR3 DNA	CDR3 protein
-	TRBV7-2	TRBJ2-3	once	14	TGCGCCAGCAGCCAAGAACAGACATCCTACAATGAGCAGTTT	CASSQEQTSYNEQF
-	TRBV27	TRBJ2-1	-	16	TGTGCCAGCAGTCTCTCCGGGGCTAGCGTTCTATATGAGCAGTTCTTC	CASSLSGASVLYEQFF
-	TRBV7-2	TRBJ1-2	-	13	TGTGCCAGCAGCTTATCAGGGGTAAATGGCTACACCTTC	CASSLSGVNGYTF
TRBD1	TRBV6-2/TRBV6-3	TRBJ2-7	-	15	TGTGCCAGCAGTTACTCGGGGACAGGCTCCTACGAGCAGTACTTC	CASSYSGTGSYEQYF
TRBD1	TRBV2	TRBJ2-7	-	15	TGTGCCAGCAGTGAGCTGGACAGGAGCCGCTACGAGCAGTACTTC	CASSELDRSRYEQYF
-	TRBV19	TRBJ1-1	-	14	TGTGCCAGTAGTATGGTCCGCAGGGGCGGTGAAGCTTTCTTT	CASSMVRRGGEAFF
-	TRBV7-6	TRBJ1-1	-	15	TGTGCCAGCAGCTTGGGTTCCTCTAATTCACCCCTCCACTTCTTT	CASSLGSSNSPLHFF
-	TRBV11-3	TRBJ2-2	-	14	TGTTCCAGCAGCTTTAATCTGACAGGCCGGGAGCTGTTTTTT	CSSSFNLTGRELFF
-	TRBV11-1	TRBJ2-3	-	11	TGTGCCAGCAGCTTTCCAGAAACGCAGTATTTT	CASSFPETQYF
TRBD1	TRBV14	TRBJ2-1	-	16	TGTGCCAGCAGCGTTCGGACAGGCACGCAGTGCTATGAGCAGTTCTTC	CASSVRTGTQCYEQFF
-	TRBV9	TRBJ2-5	-	15	TGTGCCAGCAGCTTAGCCCGCAGGACAAAGGAGACCCAGTACTTC	CASSLARRTKETQYF
TRBD2	TRBV7-8	TRBJ2-3	-	15	TGTGCCAGCAGCTTAGCGGGAGGGACCGAAACGCAGCATTTTTTT	CASSLAGGTETQHFF
-	TRBV7-3	TRBJ2-7	-	13	TGTGCCACCAGCCTAATGGGGGGCAACGAGCAGTACTTC	CATSLMGGNEQYF
-	TRBV5-1	TRBJ1-2	-	15	TGTGCCAGCAGCTCAAAAAGGGGCGCCGACTATGGCTACACCTTC	CASSSKRGADYGYTF
-	TRBV7-8	TRBJ2-1	many	15	TGTGCCAGCAGCTTAGCGGGAGGTCCCGATACGGAGCAGTTCTTC	CASSLAGGPDTEQFF
-	TRBV19	TRBJ2-1	-	15	TGTGGCGGTAGTGGGGGTGGGAGCTCCTACAATGAGCAGTTCTTC	CGGSGGGSSYNEQFF
-	TRBV7-9	TRBJ2-5	-	14	TGTGCCAGCAGCTTAGCGGGAGGGGGGAGAACCCAGTACTTC	CASSLAGGGRTQYF
-	TRBV2	TRBJ2-7	-	13	TGCGCCAGCAGCCAAGGGCGCACAGGTACGCAGTACTTC	CASSQGRTGTQYF
-	TRBV7-9	TRBJ2-7	-	15	TGTGCCAGCAGTGACCCAGATACGCAGTACTTTGGCCCATACTTC	CASSDPDTQYFGPYF
TRBD2	TRBV20-1	TRBJ2-3	-	14	TGCAGTGCGCTTCGGCTAGCGGGGGTAGATACGCAGTATTTT	CSALRLAGVDTQYF
-	TRBV7-8	TRBJ1-2	-	13	TGTGCCAGCAGCTTAGCGGGAGGAGCCGACACCACCTTC	CASSLAGGADTTF
-	TRBV9	TRBJ2-2	-	16	TGTGCCAGCAGCCCCCGACATCACGCGAACACCGGGGAGCTGTTTTTT	CASSPRHHANTGELFF
-	TRBV7-6	TRBJ2-3	once	14	TGTGCCAGCAGCTTGGCCAGGGGACCCGCACCGCAGTACTTT	CASSLARGPAPQYF
TRBD1	TRBV14	TRBJ1-2	-	14	TGTGCCAGCAGCCGCCGGGACAGGGTCTATGGCTACACCTTC	CASSRRDRVYGYTF
TRBD2	TRBV7-3	TRBJ2-5	-	15	TGTGCCAGCAGCTTTACTAGCGCAATGAGCAGTTCCCAGTACTTC	CASSFTSAMSSSQYF
TRBD2	TRBV7-8	TRBJ2-1	-	16	TGTGCCAGCAGCCAGGCGGGAGGAACCGATCAGGATGAGCAGTTCTTC	CASSQAGGTDQDEQFF
-	TRBV11-1	TRBJ2-1	-	16	TGTGCCAGCAGCTTTCAAAGAAGCGGGTCCTACAATGAGCAGTTCTTC	CASSFQRSGSYNEQFF
-	TRBV7-8	TRBJ1-1	once	15	TGTGCCAGCAGCTTAGCGGTAAGTCCCAACACGGAAGCTTTCTTT	CASSLAVSPNTEAFF